The T cell receptor beta chain described here comes from a study of blood T cell repertoires in COVID-19. Study context: The United States, Italy and Spain supplied acute and convalescent COVID-19 samples. T cells, B-cell-depleted T cells, or PBMCs supplied cDNA or gDNA.

In the study's own analysis: Amplification of reference gene primers provided the estimated nucleated cell counts. The method was immunoSEQ multiplex PCR; TCRdb's version includes in-frame clones alone and lacks a portion of them. The V and J calls and clone size are taken from that table; D and trimming were inferred from the DNA. The top ten hold approximately 9.2% of the sample, which has 68,000 or so clones, more than 65% seen once. The V gene end was trimmed by 5 bases and the J gene end by 8 bases; junction bases not matched to a gene: 13. The germline gives CDR1 ENHRY, CDR2 SYGVKD. This CDR3 comprises 15 residues.

The chain couples TRBV10-3 to TRBJ1-2, with 8 bases fitting TRBD1. The clonotype originates from a woman aged 50 to 60 with acute or convalescent COVID-19. The sequenced material came from peripheral blood. In DNA form, the CDR3 reads TGTGCCATCAGTACCGACAGGGGCCCCGGAGGGGGCTACACCTTC. Translation: CAISTDRGPGGGYTF.